Below, one TCR beta chain is given with its context. The data were taken from a study of blood T cell repertoires in COVID-19. Study at large: Acute-phase and convalescent COVID-19 samples originated in the United States, Italy and Spain. Sources were T cells, B-cell-depleted T cells, or PBMCs; the material itself was cDNA or gDNA.

Trimming cost V 1 base and J 5 bases, with 17 bases left between them. There are 17 residues in the CDR3. CDR1 and CDR2 (germline): LNHNV, YYDKDF (reference sequence). Authors' data handling: Amplified reference gene primers provided the basis for estimating nucleated cell counts. The assay was immunoSEQ multiplex PCR, and TCRdb's table has in-frame clones only and misses some. Clone size and the V and J calls come from that table; the DNA yielded D and trimming. The data contain 150,000 to 200,000 clones, roughly 88% of them singletons. The chain employs TRBV15 and TRBJ2-2; D may be TRBD1 (5 bases). Specimen: peripheral blood. This receptor was obtained from a man aged 18-30 years with acute or convalescent COVID-19. The CDR3 DNA is TGTGCCACCAGCAGAGGACCACTCGCAGGGTTGACCGGGGAGCTGTTTTTT. Amino acid sequence: CATSRGPLAGLTGELFF.